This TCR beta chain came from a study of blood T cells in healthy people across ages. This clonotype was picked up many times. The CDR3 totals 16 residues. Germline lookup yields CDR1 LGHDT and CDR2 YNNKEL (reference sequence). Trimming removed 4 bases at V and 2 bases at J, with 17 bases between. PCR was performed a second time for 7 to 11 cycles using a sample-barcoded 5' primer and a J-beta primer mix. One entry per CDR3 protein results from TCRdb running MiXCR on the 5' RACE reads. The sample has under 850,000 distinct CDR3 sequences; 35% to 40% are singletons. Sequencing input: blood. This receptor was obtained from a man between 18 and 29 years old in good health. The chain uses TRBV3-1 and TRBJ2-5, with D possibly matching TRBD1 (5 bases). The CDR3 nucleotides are TGTGCCAGCAGCCCGGACCTAGGGGATAATCAAGAGACCCAGTACTTC. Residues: CASSPDLGDNQETQYF.